Listed below are T cell receptor beta chains from one sample, sequenced in a study of T cells in Graves' hyperthyroidism and ophthalmopathy. TCRdb reanalysed the multiplex PCR reads using MiXCR and keeps one entry per CDR3 protein. The repertoire consists of 560,000 or so distinct CDR3 sequences, with about half occurring once and the leading ten covering about 7.8%. Sequenced: peripheral blood or thyroid tissue (not recorded which). Receptors were obtained from a woman younger than 35 with Graves' hyperthyroidism. Both conserved end residues are part of each CDR3. A D gene is named only where the DNA matches it firmly. Size is stated for part of the rows, as once, few or many counts, or as a class when the clone is expanded.

>many|TRBV29-1|-|TRBJ1-1|10
TGCAGCGTTACGACAGGCGAAGCTTTCTTT
CSVTTGEAFF
>-|TRBV24-1|TRBD1|TRBJ2-7|18
TGTGCCACCAGTGATCCCAATCGGACGACAGGGAGCTCCTACGAGCAGTACTTC
CATSDPNRTTGSSYEQYF
>once|TRBV9|-|TRBJ1-4|12
TGTGCCAGCACCGTGGGAAATGAAAAACTGTTTTTT
CASTVGNEKLFF
>few|TRBV10-3|-|TRBJ1-2|15
TGTGCCAGCAGTTACTTGGGCAGGTGGGACTATGGCTACACCTTC
CASSYLGRWDYGYTF
>-|TRBV5-1|-|TRBJ2-6|16
TGCGCCAGCAGTTTCGCCTCCTTCTCTGGGGCCAACGGCCTGACTTTC
CASSFASFSGANGLTF
>many|TRBV7-8|-|TRBJ1-4|15
TGTGCCAGCAGCTTATTCTTCCGGACGGGAGAAAAACTGTTTTTT
CASSLFFRTGEKLFF
>-|TRBV2|-|TRBJ2-5|15
TGTGCCAGCAGTGAGGGACGCCGCCTACGAGAGACCCAGTACTTC
CASSEGRRLRETQYF
>many|TRBV10-3|-|TRBJ1-1|13
TGTGCCATCACAAGGGAAGTCGCCACTGAAGCTTTCTTT
CAITREVATEAFF
>-|TRBV2|TRBD1|TRBJ1-6|14
TGTGCCAGCAGTGGGGACAGGGATAATTCACCCCTCCACTTT
CASSGDRDNSPLHF
>few|TRBV2|-|TRBJ1-1|14
TGTGCCAGCAGAGCAGGGCTTGGGAACACTGAAGCTTTCTTT
CASRAGLGNTEAFF
>-|TRBV2|-|TRBJ1-2|12
TGTGCCAGCAGCAGAGCTTCCCGGGGCTACACCTTC
CASSRASRGYTF
>-|TRBV25-1|-|TRBJ1-2|17
TGTGCCAGCAGTTACAAGGTCTCGGTCCCTACTAACTATGGCTACACCTTC
CASSYKVSVPTNYGYTF
>many|TRBV2|-|TRBJ1-1|14
TGTGCCAGCAGTGAACATGAGAGTGGGACTGAAGCTTTCTTT
CASSEHESGTEAFF
>many|TRBV2|TRBD2|TRBJ2-5|12
TGTGCCAGTAGCGGGAGAGGGGAGACCCAGTACTTC
CASSGRGETQYF
>many|TRBV5-6|-|TRBJ1-2|14
TGTGCCAGCAGCTTGGGGACAGCGGCTGGTGGCTACACCTTC
CASSLGTAAGGYTF
>-|TRBV7-2|-|TRBJ2-5|13
TGTGCCAGCAGATCGGACGGCCAAGAGACCCAGTACTTC
CASRSDGQETQYF
>few|TRBV7-2|-|TRBJ1-5|14
TGTGCCAGCATGGGGTCTTATAGCAATCAGCCCCAGCATTTT
CASMGSYSNQPQHF
>few|TRBV7-6|-|TRBJ2-7|15
TGTGCCAGCAGCTTAGTGGCTGGTACCTCCTACGAGCAGTACTTC
CASSLVAGTSYEQYF
>-|TRBV11-1|-|TRBJ2-2|15
TGTGCCAGCCCCGGCCGACTCGCGAACACCGGGGAGCTGTTTTTT
CASPGRLANTGELFF
>few|TRBV19|-|TRBJ1-2|14
TGTGCCAGTAGCTCCGGGACGGTGGGCTATGGCTACACCTTC
CASSSGTVGYGYTF
>many|TRBV29-1|TRBD2|TRBJ2-5|14
TGCAGCGTTGGGGCAGCTAGCGGGCAAGAGACCCAGTACTTC
CSVGAASGQETQYF
>many|TRBV7-9|-|TRBJ1-5|13
TGTGCCAGCAGCTTAGCAGACAATCAGCCCCAGCATTTT
CASSLADNQPQHF
>once|TRBV7-1|TRBD1|TRBJ2-7|16
TGTGCCAGCAGCTCAAGATGGGACAGGCGACCCTACGAGCAGTACTTC
CASSSRWDRRPYEQYF
>-|TRBV6-5|TRBD1|TRBJ1-1|16
TGTGCCAGCAGTTACTCGATCGGGACAGGGCAAACTGAAGCTTTCTTT
CASSYSIGTGQTEAFF
>many|TRBV2|TRBD1|TRBJ1-2|13
TGTGCCAGCAGTGAAGCGAAACCGGACAGGACTACCTTC
CASSEAKPDRTTF
>many|TRBV7-9|-|TRBJ2-2|14
TGTGCCAGCCATGGAGGGGCGAACACCGGGGAGCTGTTTTTT
CASHGGANTGELFF
>-|TRBV15|TRBD1|TRBJ2-6|19
TGTGCCACGAAACAGGGGGCGCAGGGCCCTGACTCTGGGGCCAACGTCCTGACTTTC
CATKQGAQGPDSGANVLTF
>few|TRBV7-2|-|TRBJ2-5|14
TGTGCCAGCAGCACCGGGACTCGTCAAGAGACCCAGTACTTC
CASSTGTRQETQYF
>many|TRBV25-1|-|TRBJ2-5|13
TGTGCCAGCAGTTCCGTTGTCCAAGAGACCCAGTACTTC
CASSSVVQETQYF
>many|TRBV25-1|TRBD1|TRBJ1-2|13
TGTGCCAGCAGTCGGACAGGGCTGTCGGGCTACACCTTC
CASSRTGLSGYTF
>few|TRBV9|TRBD1|TRBJ2-7|15
TGTGCCAGCAGCGTAGATATGGGACAGTGCTACGAGCAGTACTTC
CASSVDMGQCYEQYF
>many|TRBV7-2|-|TRBJ1-2|13
TGTGCCCTTTGGCAGGGGTCGTCCTATGGCTACACCTTC
CALWQGSSYGYTF
>many|TRBV2|-|TRBJ1-5|16
TGTGCCAGCAGATGGGACACACTCGGGGCCAATCAGCCCCAGCATTTT
CASRWDTLGANQPQHF
>-|TRBV20-1|TRBD2|TRBJ2-7|13
TGCAGTGCCAGCGGCGGGAGGGCGGGGGAGCAGTACTTC
CSASGGRAGEQYF
>-|TRBV7-9|TRBD1|TRBJ2-5|16
TGTGCCAGCAGCCGTAGCTTGACAGGGGGCCAAGAGACCCAGTACTTC
CASSRSLTGGQETQYF
>many|TRBV10-3|-|TRBJ2-7|13
TGTGCCATCAGTGACAGGAGCTCCTACGAGCAGTACTTC
CAISDRSSYEQYF
>once|TRBV15|-|TRBJ2-6|14
TGTGCCACCAGCAGCCGGGTCCTAGCTAACGTCCTGACTTTC
CATSSRVLANVLTF
>few|TRBV9|-|TRBJ2-6|15
TGTGCCAGCAGCGAGACAGCCTCTGGGGCCAACGTCCTGACTTTC
CASSETASGANVLTF
>-|TRBV6-1|-|TRBJ2-5|14
TGTGCCAGCAGCCAAGGAATGAAACCAGAGACCCAGTACTTC
CASSQGMKPETQYF
>-|TRBV15|TRBD2|TRBJ2-2|16
TGTGCCACCAAGTTCGGTGGGAGGGCGGTCCCCGGGGAGCTGTTTTTT
CATKFGGRAVPGELFF
>once|TRBV16|-|TRBJ1-5|14
TGTGCCAGCAGCCAACCGGCCCAGGGTCAGCCCCAGCATTTT
CASSQPAQGQPQHF
>many|TRBV7-2|-|TRBJ1-1|13
TGTGCCAGCAGCTTACTCTGGGACACTGAAGCTTTCTTT
CASSLLWDTEAFF
>few|TRBV20-1|-|TRBJ1-4|14
TGCAGTGCTAGCCACCGGGACCTGAGAGAAAAACTGTTTTTT
CSASHRDLREKLFF